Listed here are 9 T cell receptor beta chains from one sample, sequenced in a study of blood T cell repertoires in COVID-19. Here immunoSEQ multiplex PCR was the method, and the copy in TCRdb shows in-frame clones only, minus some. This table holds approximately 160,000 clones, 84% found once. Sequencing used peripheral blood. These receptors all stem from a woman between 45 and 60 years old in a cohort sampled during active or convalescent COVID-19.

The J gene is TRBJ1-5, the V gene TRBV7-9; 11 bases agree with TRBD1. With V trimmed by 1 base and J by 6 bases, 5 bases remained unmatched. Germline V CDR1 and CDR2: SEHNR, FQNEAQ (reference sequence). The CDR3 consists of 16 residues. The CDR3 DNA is TGTGCCAGCAGCTTAGGAACGGGACAGGGGGGTCAGCCCCAGCATTTT. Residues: CASSLGTGQGGQPQHF.

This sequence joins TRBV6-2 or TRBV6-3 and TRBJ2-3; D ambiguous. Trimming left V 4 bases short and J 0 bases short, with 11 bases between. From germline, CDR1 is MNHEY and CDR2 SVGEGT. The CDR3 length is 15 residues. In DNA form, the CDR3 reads TGTGCCAGCAGTTTACCCGGTTCTAGCACAGATACGCAGTATTTT. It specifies CASSLPGSSTDTQYF.

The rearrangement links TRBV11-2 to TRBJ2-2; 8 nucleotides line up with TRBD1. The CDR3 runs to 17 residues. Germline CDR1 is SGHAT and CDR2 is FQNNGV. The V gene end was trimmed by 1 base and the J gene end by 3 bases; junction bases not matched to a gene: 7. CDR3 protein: CASSLVGQGGYTGELFF. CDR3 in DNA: TGTGCCAGCAGCTTAGTCGGACAGGGAGGTTACACCGGGGAGCTGTTTTTT.

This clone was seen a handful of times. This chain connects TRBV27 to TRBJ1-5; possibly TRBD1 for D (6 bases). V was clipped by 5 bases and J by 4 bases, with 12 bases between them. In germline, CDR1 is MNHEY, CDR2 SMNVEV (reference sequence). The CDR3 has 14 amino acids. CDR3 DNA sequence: TGTGCCAGCAGTCCCACAGGGATTAATCAGCCCCAGCATTTT. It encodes CASSPTGINQPQHF.

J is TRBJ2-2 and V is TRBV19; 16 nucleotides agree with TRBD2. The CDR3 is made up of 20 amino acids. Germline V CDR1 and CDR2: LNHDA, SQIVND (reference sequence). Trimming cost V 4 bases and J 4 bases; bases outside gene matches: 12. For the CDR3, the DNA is TGTGCCAGTAGTAATCGACCGGGACTAGCGGGGGGGGCTGGCACCGGGGAGCTGTTTTTT. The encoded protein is CASSNRPGLAGGAGTGELFF.

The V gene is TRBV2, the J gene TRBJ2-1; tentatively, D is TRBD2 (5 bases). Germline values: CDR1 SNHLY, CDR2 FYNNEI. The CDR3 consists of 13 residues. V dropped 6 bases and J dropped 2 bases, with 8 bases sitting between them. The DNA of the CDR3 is TGTGCCAGCAGCGACTACCCCTACAATGAGCAGTTCTTC. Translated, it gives CASSDYPYNEQFF.

Written as DNA, the CDR3 is TGTGCCAGCACTATGGACAGGGGTGTCACTGAAGCTTTCTTT. This sequence encodes CASTMDRGVTEAFF. The chain is built from TRBV6-5 and TRBJ1-1; 9 bases fit TRBD1. The CDR3 spans 14 residues. Germline V gene lookup returns CDR1 MNHEY and CDR2 SVGAGI. V gave up 7 bases and J gave up 4 bases; unmatched junction bases: 7.

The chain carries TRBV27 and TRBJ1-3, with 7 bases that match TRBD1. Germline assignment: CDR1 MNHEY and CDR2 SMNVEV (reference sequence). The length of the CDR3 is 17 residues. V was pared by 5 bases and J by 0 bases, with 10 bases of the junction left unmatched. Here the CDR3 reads CASSHNPDRSSGNTIYF. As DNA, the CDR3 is TGTGCCAGCAGTCATAACCCGGACAGGAGCTCTGGAAACACCATATATTTT.

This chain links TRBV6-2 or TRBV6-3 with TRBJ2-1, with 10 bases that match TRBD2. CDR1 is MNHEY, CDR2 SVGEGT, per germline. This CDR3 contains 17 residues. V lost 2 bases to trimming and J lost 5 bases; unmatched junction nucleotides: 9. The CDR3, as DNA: TGTGCCAGCAGTTACCGGGCTAGCGGGGGCCAAAACAATGAGCAGTTCTTC. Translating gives CASSYRASGGQNNEQFF.